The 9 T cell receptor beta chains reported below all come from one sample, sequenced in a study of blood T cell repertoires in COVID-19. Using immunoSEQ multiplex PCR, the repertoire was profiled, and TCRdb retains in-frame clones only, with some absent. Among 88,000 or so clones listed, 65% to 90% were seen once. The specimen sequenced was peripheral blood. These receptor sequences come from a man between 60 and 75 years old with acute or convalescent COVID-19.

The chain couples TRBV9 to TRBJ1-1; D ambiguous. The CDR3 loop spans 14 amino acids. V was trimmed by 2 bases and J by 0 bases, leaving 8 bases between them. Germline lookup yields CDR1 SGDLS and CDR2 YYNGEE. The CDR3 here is CASSVGQMNTEAFF. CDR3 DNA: TGTGCCAGCAGCGTTGGCCAGATGAACACTGAAGCTTTCTTT.

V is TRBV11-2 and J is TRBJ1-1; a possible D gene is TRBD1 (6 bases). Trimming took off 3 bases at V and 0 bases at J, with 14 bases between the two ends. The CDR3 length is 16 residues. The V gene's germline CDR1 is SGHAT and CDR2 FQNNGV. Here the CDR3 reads CASSLTGGALNTEAFF. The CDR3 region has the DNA TGTGCCAGCAGCTTGACGGGGGGGGCATTGAACACTGAAGCTTTCTTT.

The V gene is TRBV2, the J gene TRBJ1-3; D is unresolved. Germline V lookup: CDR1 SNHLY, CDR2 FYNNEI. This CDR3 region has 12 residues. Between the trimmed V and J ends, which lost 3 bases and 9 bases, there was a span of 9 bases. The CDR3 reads CASSESGGTIYF. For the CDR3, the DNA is TGTGCCAGCAGTGAGTCCGGAGGCACCATATATTTT.

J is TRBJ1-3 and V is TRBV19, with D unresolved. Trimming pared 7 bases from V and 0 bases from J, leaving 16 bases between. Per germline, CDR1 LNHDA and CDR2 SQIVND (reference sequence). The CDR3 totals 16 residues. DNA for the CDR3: TGTGCCAGTACGGGCCGGCGGACTAACTCTGGAAACACCATATATTTT. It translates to CASTGRRTNSGNTIYF. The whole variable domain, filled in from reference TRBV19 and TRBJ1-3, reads DGGITQSPKYLFRKEGQNVTLSCEQNLNHDAMYWYRQDPGQGLRLIYYSQIVNDFQKGDIAEGYSVSREKKESFPLTVTSAQKNPTAFYLCASTGRRTNSGNTIYFGEGSWLTVV.

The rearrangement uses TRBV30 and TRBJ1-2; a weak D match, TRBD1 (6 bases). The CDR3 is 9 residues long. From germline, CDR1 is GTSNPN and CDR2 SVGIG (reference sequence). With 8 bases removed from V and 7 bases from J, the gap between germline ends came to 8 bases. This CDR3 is CALGGGYTF. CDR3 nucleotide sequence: TGTGCCCTAGGGGGTGGCTACACCTTC.

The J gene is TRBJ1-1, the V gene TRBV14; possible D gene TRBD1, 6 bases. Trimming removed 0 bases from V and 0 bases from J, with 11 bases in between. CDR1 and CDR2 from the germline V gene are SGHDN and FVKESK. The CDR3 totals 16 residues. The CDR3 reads CASSQDAGVVNTEAFF. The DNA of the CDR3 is TGTGCCAGCAGCCAAGACGCAGGGGTTGTGAACACTGAAGCTTTCTTT.

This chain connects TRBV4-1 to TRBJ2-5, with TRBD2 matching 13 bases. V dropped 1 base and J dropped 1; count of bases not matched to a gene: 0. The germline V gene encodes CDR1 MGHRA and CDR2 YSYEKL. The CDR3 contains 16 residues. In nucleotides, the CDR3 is TGCGCCAGCAGCCAAGGACTAGCGGGGGGCCAAGAGACCCAGTACTTC. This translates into CASSQGLAGGQETQYF.

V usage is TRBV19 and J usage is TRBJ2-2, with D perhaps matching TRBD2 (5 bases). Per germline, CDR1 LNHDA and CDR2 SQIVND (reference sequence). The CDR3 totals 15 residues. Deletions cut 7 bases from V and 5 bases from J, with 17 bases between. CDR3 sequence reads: CASIISEGTTGELFF. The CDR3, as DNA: TGTGCCAGTATTATTAGCGAGGGTACAACCGGGGAGCTGTTTTTT. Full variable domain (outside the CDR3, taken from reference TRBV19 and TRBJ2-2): DGGITQSPKYLFRKEGQNVTLSCEQNLNHDAMYWYRQDPGQGLRLIYYSQIVNDFQKGDIAEGYSVSREKKESFPLTVTSAQKNPTAFYLCASIISEGTTGELFFGEGSRLTVL.

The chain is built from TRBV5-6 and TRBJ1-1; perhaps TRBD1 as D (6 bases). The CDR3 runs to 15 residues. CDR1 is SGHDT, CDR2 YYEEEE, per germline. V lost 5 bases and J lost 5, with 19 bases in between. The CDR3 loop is CASSRPPGALTEAFF. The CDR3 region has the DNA TGTGCCAGCAGTCGTCCTCCAGGGGCCTTAACTGAAGCTTTCTTT.